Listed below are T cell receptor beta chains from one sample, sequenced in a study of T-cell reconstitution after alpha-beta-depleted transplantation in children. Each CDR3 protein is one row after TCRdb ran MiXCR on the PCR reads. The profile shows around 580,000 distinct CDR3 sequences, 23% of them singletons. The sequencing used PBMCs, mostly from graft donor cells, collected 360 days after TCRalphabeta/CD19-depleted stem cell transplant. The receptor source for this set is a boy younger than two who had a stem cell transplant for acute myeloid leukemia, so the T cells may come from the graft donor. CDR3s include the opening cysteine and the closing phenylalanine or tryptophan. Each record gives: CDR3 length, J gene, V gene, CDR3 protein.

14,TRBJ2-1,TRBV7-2,CASSLSPDIGEQFF
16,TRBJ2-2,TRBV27,CASSLRQGRRTGELFF
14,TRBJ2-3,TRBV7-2,CASSLARRGNTQYF
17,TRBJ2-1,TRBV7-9,CASSLKSRTGATNEQFF
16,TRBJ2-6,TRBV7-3,CASSSPLVSGANVLTF
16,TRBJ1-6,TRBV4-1,CASSPRGGPKGSPLHF
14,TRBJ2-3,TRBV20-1,CSARLSGGADTQYF
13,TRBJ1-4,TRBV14,CASSQFRNEKLFF
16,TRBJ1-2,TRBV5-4,CASSPWMTQGGYGYTF
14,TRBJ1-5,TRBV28,CASSRTTVGDLQHF
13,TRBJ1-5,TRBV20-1,CSARDPLNQPQHF
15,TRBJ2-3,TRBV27,CASSSLLGNTDTQYF
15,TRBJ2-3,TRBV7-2,CASSLYSPSTDTQYF
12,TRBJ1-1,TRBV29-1,CSVASSGVKAFF
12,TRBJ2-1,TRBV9,CASSVAWGMQFF
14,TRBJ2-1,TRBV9,CASSVSGTRNEQFF
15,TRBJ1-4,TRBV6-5,CASSYPGRREEKLFF
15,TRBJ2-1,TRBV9,CASSVGSGPNNEQFF
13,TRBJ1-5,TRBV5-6,CASSLEGLQPQHF
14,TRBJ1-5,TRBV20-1,CSARDMRADQPQHF
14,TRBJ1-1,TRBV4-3,CASSQEKRNTEAFF